The 27 T cell receptor beta chains presented below share a single source sample, sequenced in a study of CD8 T cells in Susac syndrome. RNA, at roughly 0.45 to 1 ug, was reverse transcribed with random hexamers. TCRdb re-derived calls from the immunoSEQ multiplex PCR reads in MiXCR, one entry per CDR3 protein. The table includes approximately 200,000 distinct CDR3 sequences, about 95% detected once. The source material was CD4+ T cells from PBMCs. These receptor sequences come from a human donor with multiple sclerosis.

The chain uses TRBV5-6 and TRBJ2-3, with a tentative D call TRBD2 (5 bases). This CDR3 has 14 amino acids. Germline loops: CDR1 SGHDT, CDR2 YYEEEE. V lost 0 bases, J lost 7 bases, and 12 bases lay in between. In DNA, the CDR3 is TGTGCCAGCAGCTTGGCCACGGGGTCGAATACGCAGTATTTT. Amino acids: CASSLATGSNTQYF. Looking up the rest from reference TRBV5-6 and TRBJ2-3 gives the full variable domain: DAGVTQSPTHLIKTRGQQVTLRCSPKSGHDTVSWYQQALGQGPQFIFQYYEEEERQRGNFPDRFSGHQFPNYSSELNVNALLLGDSALYLCASSLATGSNTQYFGPGTRLTVL.

The chain carries TRBV28 and TRBJ2-3; a possible D gene is TRBD2 (5 bases). V was clipped by 6 bases and J by 0 bases, with 7 bases between them. The CDR3 is 13 amino acids. The germline V gene encodes CDR1 MDHEN and CDR2 SYDVKM. The DNA for the CDR3 is TGTGCCAGCAGCGGGGATAGCACAGATACGCAGTATTTT. Translated: CASSGDSTDTQYF.

The chain combines TRBV29-1 with TRBJ2-5; no reliable D call. Germline CDR1 and CDR2: SQVTM and ANQGSEA. CDR3 size: 15 residues. Trimming pared 6 bases from V and 0 bases from J, leaving 17 bases between. This CDR3 is CSVPRTESYQETQYF. DNA of the CDR3: TGCAGCGTGCCGAGGACGGAATCGTACCAAGAGACCCAGTACTTC.

The V gene is TRBV29-1, the J gene TRBJ1-1, with 7 bases that match TRBD1. This CDR3 region has 13 residues. Germline V gene sequence: CDR1 SQVTM, CDR2 ANQGSEA. J lost 5 bases, V lost 4 bases, and 7 bases had no gene match. CDR3 amino acids: CSVVIRGDTEAFF. CDR3 in DNA: TGCAGCGTTGTAATCAGGGGGGATACTGAAGCTTTCTTT.

This clonotype was recorded once. This chain links TRBV30 with TRBJ1-1, with D maybe TRBD1 (5 bases). V dropped 2 bases and J dropped 0 bases, with 7 bases sitting between them. Germline assignment: CDR1 GTSNPN and CDR2 SVGIG (reference sequence). This CDR3 region has 13 residues. The CDR3 DNA follows: TGTGCCTGGAGTAAGACAGTGAACACTGAAGCTTTCTTT. It specifies CAWSKTVNTEAFF.

This chain uses TRBV20-1 with TRBJ1-1, with D hard to call. V lost 3 bases and J 0 bases, leaving 5 bases between the germline ends. The CDR3 spans 12 residues. Germline V gives CDR1 DFQATT, CDR2 SNEGSKA (reference sequence). This chain's CDR3 is CSASDLNTEAFF. The CDR3, as DNA: TGCAGTGCTAGTGACCTGAACACTGAAGCTTTCTTT.

J is TRBJ2-7 and V is TRBV30; no definite D call. Germline V gene data show CDR1 as GTSNPN and CDR2 as SVGIG (reference sequence). V was shortened by 0 bases and J by 8 bases, with 20 bases between the two germline ends. This CDR3 has 15 residues. CDR3 sequence reads: CAWSVSNYEAAKQYF. The CDR3 DNA reads as TGTGCCTGGAGTGTCTCGAACTACGAGGCTGCGAAGCAGTACTTC.

The rearrangement uses TRBV2 and TRBJ1-2, with D possibly being TRBD1 (5 bases). From germline, CDR1 is SNHLY and CDR2 FYNNEI. The CDR3 consists of 13 residues. Deletions cut 8 bases from V and 8 bases from J, with 18 bases between. The CDR3 is CASERRGAGGYTF. In nucleotides, the CDR3 is TGTGCCAGCGAGCGGAGGGGAGCGGGCGGCTACACCTTC.

This sequence joins TRBV15 and TRBJ1-2, with TRBD1 as a possible D gene (6 bases). Deletions cut 6 bases from V and 3 bases from J, with 17 bases between. The CDR3 length is 15 residues. Per germline, CDR1 LNHNV and CDR2 YYDKDF (reference sequence). In DNA, the CDR3 is TGTGCCACCAGGCCCCAGGGGAGGAGGGACTATGGCTACACCTTC. It codes for CATRPQGRRDYGYTF.

The chain uses TRBV2 and TRBJ2-5; D unclear. Trimming stripped 6 bases from V and 0 bases from J, with 5 bases between. CDR1 is SNHLY and CDR2 is FYNNEI in the germline V gene. The CDR3 consists of 12 residues. The CDR3 spells CASSMYQETQYF. Written as DNA, the CDR3 is TGTGCCAGCAGCATGTACCAAGAGACCCAGTACTTC.

The chain uses TRBV3-1 and TRBJ1-1, with D uncertain. Germline loops: CDR1 LGHDT, CDR2 YNNKEL (reference sequence). The CDR3 covers 16 residues. Trimming took off 1 base at V and 2 bases at J, with 14 bases between the two ends. The CDR3 loop is CASSQGALGTNTEAFF. Written as DNA, the CDR3 is TGTGCCAGCAGCCAAGGGGCCCTGGGAACCAACACTGAAGCTTTCTTT. The whole variable domain, remainder taken from reference TRBV3-1 and TRBJ1-1, is DTAVSQTPKYLVTQMGNDKSIKCEQNLGHDTMYWYKQDSKKFLKIMFSYNNKELIINETVPNRFSPKSPDKAHLNLHINSLELGDSAVYFCASSQGALGTNTEAFFGQGTRLTVV.

The rearrangement joins TRBV20-1 to TRBJ2-7; D not resolved. Germline V CDR1 and CDR2: DFQATT, SNEGSKA (reference sequence). This CDR3 spans 12 amino acids. V was trimmed by 1 base and J by 6 bases, leaving 10 bases between them. The CDR3 spells CSARGLWGEQYF. The CDR3 DNA reads TGCAGTGCTAGAGGGCTCTGGGGCGAGCAGTACTTC.

V and J are TRBV20-1 and TRBJ1-4; no clear D. The CDR3 covers 14 residues. CDR1 is DFQATT and CDR2 is SNEGSKA in the germline V gene (reference sequence). V lost 4 bases and J 5 bases, leaving 14 bases between the germline ends. DNA for the CDR3: TGCAGTGCTACTGGCGGGGAGAGCAATGAAAAACTGTTTTTT. It encodes CSATGGESNEKLFF.

V is TRBV3-1 and J is TRBJ2-6, with D unclear. Deletions cut 7 bases from V and 0 bases from J, with 10 bases between. Germline V lookup: CDR1 LGHDT, CDR2 YNNKEL (reference sequence). The CDR3 is 15 residues long. The CDR3 reads CASTPYSSGANVLTF. The DNA for the CDR3 is TGTGCCAGCACTCCGTACAGCTCTGGGGCCAACGTCCTGACTTTC.

This rearrangement joins TRBV3-1 to TRBJ1-1, with D possibly TRBD1 on 5 matching bases. Germline V gives CDR1 LGHDT, CDR2 YNNKEL (reference sequence). The V and J ends lost 7 bases and 2 bases respectively, with 14 bases between them. The CDR3 contains 14 residues. DNA for the CDR3: TGTGCCAGCACCTCCTCGGACATTAACACTGAAGCTTTCTTT. This codes for CASTSSDINTEAFF.

The chain combines TRBV25-1 with TRBJ2-6; D is ambiguous. This CDR3 comprises 13 residues. Germline V gives CDR1 MGHDK, CDR2 SYGVNS. V was trimmed by 8 bases and J by 2 bases, leaving 7 bases between them. The CDR3, as DNA: TGTGCCAGCGCCAGCGCTGGGGCCAACGTCCTGACTTTC. The encoded protein is CASASAGANVLTF.

This sequence joins TRBV7-9 and TRBJ2-3, with D tentatively TRBD2 (5 bases). Germline V gene lookup returns CDR1 SEHNR and CDR2 FQNEAQ (reference sequence). The CDR3 has 15 residues. Trimming removed 5 bases at V and 2 bases at J, with 14 bases between. In nucleotides, the CDR3 is TGTGCCAGCAGCCCCCCCCGGGGAAACACAGATACGCAGTATTTT. It encodes CASSPPRGNTDTQYF.

The rearrangement joins TRBV20-1 to TRBJ2-7, with D possibly matching TRBD2 (5 bases). With 4 bases removed from V and 6 bases from J, the gap between germline ends came to 10 bases. CDR1 DFQATT and CDR2 SNEGSKA come from the germline V gene (reference sequence). The CDR3 has 11 residues. The CDR3 DNA reads as TGCAGTGCTAAGGAAGGGAGCGAGCAGTACTTC. Protein sequence: CSAKEGSEQYF.

This clonotype was detected only a few times. The DNA for the CDR3 is TGTGCCAGCTCCCAGGCTAGCACAGATACGCAGTATTTT. Its protein is CASSQASTDTQYF. The chain is built from TRBV18 and TRBJ2-3; D gene unclear. The length of the CDR3 is 13 residues. The V and J ends lost 6 bases and 0 bases respectively, with 7 bases between them. From germline, CDR1 is KGHSH and CDR2 LQKENI.

This clonotype occurred once. The chain joins TRBV29-1 to TRBJ1-5, with a possible D match to TRBD1 (5 bases). Per the germline V gene, CDR1 is SQVTM and CDR2 is ANQGSEA. The CDR3 is 14 residues long. The CDR3 bases are TGCGGCATCGGGCACACGGGGGGAGGGCAGCCCCAGCATTTT. It codes for CGIGHTGGGQPQHF.

This clonotype showed up just once. This sequence joins TRBV3-1 and TRBJ1-6; no clear D gene. CDR1 and CDR2 from the germline V gene are LGHDT and YNNKEL (reference sequence). Trimming shortened V by 0 bases and J by 7 bases, and 7 bases separated the two germline ends. The CDR3 length is 14 residues. The CDR3 bases are TGTGCCAGCAGCCAAGAGACCGGGAATTCACCCCTCCACTTT. Translated: CASSQETGNSPLHF.

The chain combines TRBV6-5 with TRBJ2-7; D remains ambiguous. Germline-derived CDR1 and CDR2 are MNHEY and SVGAGI. Trimming stripped 2 bases from V and 2 bases from J, with 16 bases between. The CDR3 is 16 residues long. CDR3 DNA: TGTGCCAGCAGTTACAGGAGCGCCATCGTAACCTACGAGCAGTACTTC. Translated: CASSYRSAIVTYEQYF.

CDR3 protein: CASSRRGSEETQYF. CDR3 DNA: TGCGCCAGCAGCCGTCGGGGGTCCGAAGAGACCCAGTACTTC. The V call is TRBV5-1, the J call TRBJ2-5; D is perhaps TRBD2 (6 bases). Trimming left V 4 bases short and J 3 bases short, with 13 bases between. From germline, CDR1 is SGHRS and CDR2 YFSETQ. CDR3 size: 14 residues.

The chain couples TRBV7-9 to TRBJ2-7, with 9 bases identical to TRBD1. The CDR3 contains 13 residues. Germline CDR1 is SEHNR and CDR2 is FQNEAQ (reference sequence). V trimming: 5 bases; J trimming: 6 bases; junction bases outside the gene matches: 5. Here the CDR3 reads CASSTGTGREQYF. CDR3 DNA: TGTGCCAGCAGCACTGGGACAGGGCGCGAGCAGTACTTC.

The chain recombines TRBV30 with TRBJ1-2; TRBD1 agrees at 8 bases. The V gene end was trimmed by 4 bases and the J gene end by 6 bases; junction bases not matched to a gene: 10. Germline CDR1 GTSNPN, CDR2 SVGIG (reference sequence). The CDR3 is 14 amino acids. The CDR3 region is CAWTRDRMYHGYTF. In DNA form, the CDR3 reads TGTGCCTGGACCCGGGACAGGATGTATCATGGCTACACCTTC.

Only one count was recorded for this clonotype. This sequence joins TRBV6-1 and TRBJ2-7; 9 nucleotides align to TRBD1. Per germline, CDR1 MNHNS and CDR2 SASEGT. The CDR3 is 16 amino acids. J lost 2 bases, V lost 4 bases, and 9 bases had no gene match. The CDR3 sequence: CASSGHLGQGTYEQYF. The DNA of the CDR3 is TGTGCCAGCAGTGGCCACCTGGGACAGGGAACCTACGAGCAGTACTTC.

V is TRBV14 and J is TRBJ2-2, with D possibly matching TRBD1 (6 bases). V lost 10 bases and J 7 bases, leaving 19 bases between the germline ends. CDR1 and CDR2 (germline): SGHDN, FVKESK. There are 14 residues in the CDR3. The CDR3 spells CATSGQLGSGELFF. For the CDR3, the DNA is TGTGCCACCTCTGGACAGTTGGGGAGCGGGGAGCTGTTTTTT. Looking up the rest from reference TRBV14 and TRBJ2-2 gives the full variable domain: EAGVTQFPSHSVIEKGQTVTLRCDPISGHDNLYWYRRVMGKEIKFLLHFVKESKQDESGMPNNRFLAERTGGTYSTLKVQPAELEDSGVYFCATSGQLGSGELFFGEGSRLTVL.